The 27 T cell receptor beta chains below come from one sample, sequenced in a study of T cell clonality in common variable immunodeficiency. Study-level findings and limits: Reportedly, TCR beta sequences from common variable immunodeficiency showed fewer deletions and N-nucleotide insertions.

For these receptors, no antigen is known. Sequenced by immunoSEQ multiplex PCR; TCRdb stores in-frame clones only, minus some. The sample is made up of 25,000 to 35,000 clones, none counted only once. Sequenced sample: peripheral blood mononuclear cells. These receptor sequences come from a human donor with common variable immunodeficiency.

In regard to this clone: The CDR3 end is not reached by the read, which stops 3 residues before it; the germline J gene fills it in. This chain links TRBV19 with TRBJ2-1; TRBD2 aligns across 10 bases. The ends lost 8 bases at V and 6 bases at J; junction bases unmatched: 10. CDR3 length equals 15 residues. Per germline, CDR1 LNHDA and CDR2 SQIVND (reference sequence). The CDR3 DNA, read in part, is TGTGCCAGTGGGGAACAGCGGGGGGGGTTCAATGAG. Amino acid sequence: CASGEQRGGFNE. The CDR3 in its entirety is CASGEQRGGFNEQFF. Based on the CDR3 plus reference TRBV19 and TRBJ2-1, the full variable domain is DGGITQSPKYLFRKEGQNVTLSCEQNLNHDAMYWYRQDPGQGLRLIYYSQIVNDFQKGDIAEGYSVSREKKESFPLTVTSAQKNPTAFYLCASGEQRGGFNEQFFGPGTRLTVL.

This clone was picked up a small number of times. The read comes to an end 3 residues before the CDR3 does, leaving the germline J gene to fill in the end. The chain carries TRBV7-6 and TRBJ1-1; D is perhaps TRBD1 (5 bases). Germline V gene sequence: CDR1 SGHVS, CDR2 FNYEAQ. This CDR3 is 13 amino acids long. V lost 6 bases, J lost 0 bases, and 8 bases lay in between. The CDR3 spells CASSYRLNTEAFF. The covered CDR3 bases are TGTGCCAGCAGTTACAGGTTGAACACTGAA. Together with reference TRBV7-6 and TRBJ1-1, the CDR3 gives the full variable domain: GAGVSQSPRYKVTKRGQDVALRCDPISGHVSLYWYRQALGQGPEFLTYFNYEAQQDKSGLPNDRFSAERPEGSISTLTIQRTEQRDSAMYRCASSYRLNTEAFFGQGTRLTVV.

This clone was counted many times. This chain's CDR3 is CASSPRGAGGQETQYF. The part of the CDR3 DNA that was read is TGTGCCAGCAGCCCCCGGGGAGCGGGGGGTCAAGAGACC. The genes are TRBV14 and TRBJ2-5, with 9 positions matching TRBD2. Sequencing ends 3 residues short of the CDR3 end; the germline J gene provides the rest. The V gene's germline CDR1 is SGHDN and CDR2 FVKESK. Losses at the gene ends were 4 bases for V and 2 bases for J; bases not matched to a gene: 8. The CDR3 totals 16 residues.

This clone appeared many times. The sequence runs out 3 residues before the end of the CDR3; the remainder is reconstructed from the germline J gene. The J gene is TRBJ1-1, the V gene TRBV29-1; weak D call: TRBD1 (6 bases). With 7 bases removed from V and 0 bases from J, the gap between germline ends came to 12 bases. The CDR3 runs 13 residues. CDR1 is SQVTM and CDR2 is ANQGSEA in the germline V gene. Incomplete CDR3 DNA: TGCAGCGCCAACAGGGAAGTGAACACTGAA. Protein sequence: CSANREVNTE. Given in full, the CDR3 is CSANREVNTEAFF.

The sequenced CDR3 bases are TGTGCCAGCAGCTGGGACAACACAGATACG. Translation: CASSWDNTDT. In full, the CDR3 is CASSWDNTDTQYF. The V and J genes are TRBV7-2 and TRBJ2-3, with D perhaps TRBD1 (6 bases). The read finishes 3 residues shy of the CDR3 end, and the germline J gene is used to complete it. The CDR3 extends over 13 amino acids. V was shortened by 4 bases and J by 2 bases, with 7 bases between the two germline ends. In germline, CDR1 is SGHTA, CDR2 FQGNSA.

This clone turned up a few times. The CDR3 goes on 3 residues after the read ends, and that part is filled in from the germline J gene. The rearrangement joins TRBV7-2 to TRBJ2-7; TRBD2 might be the D (6 bases). The V and J ends lost 5 bases and 4 bases respectively, with 12 bases between them. Germline V gives CDR1 SGHTA, CDR2 FQGNSA. CDR3 length equals 13 residues. The CDR3 loop is CASSIGRGYEQYF. CDR3 DNA, as far as it was read: TGTGCCAGCAGCATCGGACGGGGGTACGAG. Variable domain in full (rest from reference TRBV7-2 and TRBJ2-7): GAGVSQSPSNKVTEKGKDVELRCDPISGHTALYWYRQSLGQGLEFLIYFQGNSAPDKSGLPSDRFSAERTGGSVSTLTIQRTQQEDSAVYLCASSIGRGYEQYFGPGTRLTVT.

The table lists this clone with a few counts. The CDR3: CASSELLQGLNEKLFF. The sequenced part of the CDR3 DNA is TGTGCCAGCAGTGAGTTATTACAGGGTTTGAATGAAAAA. The chain has TRBV6-1 and TRBJ1-4, with D possibly matching TRBD1 (6 bases). Sequencing ends 3 residues short of the CDR3 end; the germline J gene provides the rest. The CDR3 totals 16 residues. Germline loops: CDR1 MNHNS, CDR2 SASEGT. With 3 bases removed from V and 5 bases from J, the gap between germline ends came to 16 bases.

This clone appeared a few times. The CDR3 goes on 3 residues after the read ends, and that part is filled in from the germline J gene. J is TRBJ2-3 and V is TRBV7-2; D might be TRBD2 (7 bases). With 1 base removed from V and 7 bases from J, the gap between germline ends came to 12 bases. Germline V lookup: CDR1 SGHTA, CDR2 FQGNSA. CDR3 length: 14 amino acids. CDR3 sequence reads: CASSLEGGGYTQYF. Incomplete CDR3 DNA: TGTGCCAGCAGCTTAGAGGGGGGGGGCTATACG.

As for this clone: The DNA ends 3 residues before the CDR3 does, and the rest of the CDR3 is filled in from the germline J gene. The rearrangement links TRBV6-2 or TRBV6-3 to TRBJ2-1; 12 bases match TRBD2. After removal of 6 bases from V and 0 bases from J, the junction contained 3 bases not matched to a gene. Germline V CDR1 and CDR2: MNHEY, SVGEGT. CDR3 length: 16 residues. The covered CDR3 bases are TGTGCCAGCAGGCTAGCGGGGGGGCCCTCCTACAATGAG. It encodes CASRLAGGPSYNE. The complete CDR3 sequence is CASRLAGGPSYNEQFF.

There are many counts of this clone. The read halts 3 residues ahead of the CDR3 end, with the missing end drawn from the germline J gene. This chain connects TRBV5-1 to TRBJ2-5; TRBD2 aligns across 16 bases. CDR1 and CDR2 from the germline V gene are SGHRS and YFSETQ. This CDR3 is built from 16 residues. V lost 4 bases, J lost 5 bases, and 5 bases stayed unmatched. This chain's CDR3 is CASSPGTSGRDETQYF. The sequenced part of the CDR3 DNA is TGCGCCAGCAGCCCAGGGACTAGCGGGAGGGACGAGACC.

This clone showed up many times. Read data end 3 residues before the CDR3 end; the end is taken from the germline J gene. The chain carries TRBV12-5 and TRBJ1-4; 7 bases are shared with TRBD1. Trimming cost V 6 bases and J 0 bases; bases outside gene matches: 4. This CDR3 is 15 amino acids long. Germline V gene data show CDR1 as LGHNT and CDR2 as FRNRAP. The CDR3 loop reads CASGQGGATNEKLFF. Incomplete CDR3 DNA: TGTGCTAGTGGCCAAGGGGGCGCAACTAATGAAAAA.

This clone was observed at least ten times. The CDR3 end lies 3 residues beyond the end of the read and is filled in from the germline J gene. This chain links TRBV7-2 with TRBJ2-3, with 10 bases lining up with TRBD2. The germline V gene has CDR1 SGHTA and CDR2 FQGNSA. V gave up 3 bases and J gave up 3 bases; unmatched junction bases: 0. The CDR3 contains 14 residues. The sequenced part of the CDR3 DNA is TGTGCCAGCAGCTTGGGACTAGCGACAGATACG. It specifies CASSLGLATDT. The CDR3, in full, reads CASSLGLATDTQYF. The full variable domain, in which reference TRBV7-2 and TRBJ2-3 provide the parts outside the CDR3, is GAGVSQSPSNKVTEKGKDVELRCDPISGHTALYWYRQSLGQGLEFLIYFQGNSAPDKSGLPSDRFSAERTGGSVSTLTIQRTQQEDSAVYLCASSLGLATDTQYFGPGTRLTVL.

As concerns this clone: The read ends 3 residues shy of where the CDR3 ends; the end is completed using the germline J gene. The rearrangement uses TRBV7-9 and TRBJ2-1; D call uncertain. The CDR3 is 14 residues long. The germline CDR1 and CDR2 sequences are SEHNR and FQNEAQ (reference sequence). Trimming shortened V by 5 bases and J by 7 bases, and 15 bases separated the two germline ends. The CDR3 DNA, read in part, is TGTGCCAGCAGCCACCCTAGAATTCGGAATGAG. This codes for CASSHPRIRNE. The whole CDR3 region reads CASSHPRIRNEQFF.

Comments on this clone: The read terminates 3 residues before the CDR3 end, so the remaining end is supplied by the germline J gene. This rearrangement joins TRBV7-9 to TRBJ1-4, with 9 bases matching TRBD1. The CDR3 is 14 amino acids. Germline CDR1 and CDR2: SEHNR and FQNEAQ (reference sequence). This CDR3 is CASSPTGTGNELFF. The DNA read from the CDR3 is TGTGCCAGCAGCCCCACCGGGACAGGGAATGAA.

This clone was counted only a few times. The CDR3 extends 3 residues past the end of the read, so its final part is completed from the germline J gene. The chain recombines TRBV19 with TRBJ2-5, with 8 bases aligning to TRBD2. Trimming at V came to 4 bases and at J to 2 bases, leaving 3 bases not matched to a gene. CDR1 is LNHDA, CDR2 SQIVND, per germline (reference sequence). This CDR3 is 14 amino acids long. The CDR3 spells CASSTGGLQETQYF. The CDR3 bases that were read are TGTGCCAGTAGTACGGGGGGGCTGCAAGAGACC.

There are a few counts of this clone. Its ends do not fully match the called genes, so a read error is possible. The CDR3 goes on 3 residues after the read ends, and that part is filled in from the germline J gene. V gene TRBV7-9 combines with J gene TRBJ2-7; TRBD1 matches 7 bases. The CDR3 loop spans 13 amino acids. The germline V gene has CDR1 SEHNR and CDR2 FQNEAQ (reference sequence). The CDR3 here is CSSSVDRAYEQYF. Incomplete CDR3 DNA: TGTTCCAGCAGCGTCGACAGGGCCTACGAG. Drawing the rest from reference TRBV7-9 and TRBJ2-7, the complete variable domain is DTGVSQNPRHKITKRGQNVTFRCDPISEHNRLYWYRQTLGQGPEFLTYFQNEAQLEKSRLLSDRFSAERPKGSFSTLEIQRTEQGDSAMYLCSSSVDRAYEQYFGPGTRLTVT.

This clone turned up a few times. Read sequence stops 3 residues before the CDR3 end, and the germline J gene provides the missing end. This chain links TRBV7-2 with TRBJ2-5, with D hard to call. V dropped 1 base and J dropped 5 bases, with 8 bases sitting between them. This CDR3 spans 13 amino acids. Germline lookup yields CDR1 SGHTA and CDR2 FQGNSA. The CDR3 region is CASSLGGTETQYF. The CDR3 bases that were read are TGTGCCAGCAGCTTAGGAGGTACGGAGACC.

In the case of this clone: Read data end 3 residues before the CDR3 end; the end is taken from the germline J gene. The chain recombines TRBV2 with TRBJ2-1, with 9 bases identical to TRBD2. The CDR3 covers 14 residues. V was clipped by 8 bases and J by 4 bases; unmatched bases: 6. The germline gives CDR1 SNHLY, CDR2 FYNNEI. CDR3 loop: CASLSGLAYNEQFF. The CDR3 bases that were read are TGTGCCAGCCTTTCGGGACTAGCTTACAATGAG.

This clone was detected a few times. Read data end 3 residues before the CDR3 end; the end is taken from the germline J gene. The chain has TRBV7-9 and TRBJ2-2, with D perhaps matching TRBD1 (6 bases). This CDR3 comprises 14 residues. V lost 4 bases and J lost 6, with 12 bases in between. Looked up from germline, CDR1 is SEHNR and CDR2 is FQNEAQ (reference sequence). The part of the CDR3 DNA that was read is TGTGCCAGCAGCTCCCGACAGGACGCCGGGGAG. Its protein product is CASSSRQDAGE. In full, the CDR3 reads CASSSRQDAGELFF.

This clone has at least ten counts. Partial CDR3 DNA: TGTGCCAGCACGGGGGGGCCTTGGGAGACC. Encoded protein: CASTGGPWET. The CDR3 reads in full as CASTGGPWETQYF. This sequence joins TRBV6-2 or TRBV6-3 and TRBJ2-5; 8 bases are a match to TRBD2. Read sequence stops 3 residues before the CDR3 end, and the germline J gene provides the missing end. The CDR3 is 13 amino acids. Germline V gene sequence: CDR1 MNHEY, CDR2 SVGEGT. The ends lost 7 bases at V and 5 bases at J; junction bases unmatched: 6.

As to this clone: The sequence runs out 3 residues before the end of the CDR3; the remainder is reconstructed from the germline J gene. The chain is built from TRBV6-2 or TRBV6-3 and TRBJ1-5, with no clear D. Per germline, CDR1 MNHEY and CDR2 SVGEGT. Trimming stripped 6 bases from V and 8 bases from J, with 20 bases between. The CDR3 totals 15 residues. The covered CDR3 bases are TGTGCCAGCAGATACGATAGCCGGCCTGGAGAGCCC. It is translated as CASRYDSRPGEP. The entire CDR3 sequence reads CASRYDSRPGEPQHF.

This clone has a handful of counts. Coverage ceases 3 residues before the CDR3 finishes, and the germline J gene fills in the end. The chain employs TRBV7-2 and TRBJ2-7, with D perhaps matching TRBD1 (5 bases). Per germline, CDR1 SGHTA and CDR2 FQGNSA. The CDR3 loop spans 15 amino acids. Trimming cost V 5 bases and J 0 bases, with 14 bases left between them. CDR3 bases read: TGTGCCAGCAGCCCCCAGGGCGGTGACTCCTACGAG. Translating it yields CASSPQGGDSYE. The CDR3, in full, reads CASSPQGGDSYEQYF. Full variable domain (remainder filled in from reference TRBV7-2 and TRBJ2-7): GAGVSQSPSNKVTEKGKDVELRCDPISGHTALYWYRQSLGQGLEFLIYFQGNSAPDKSGLPSDRFSAERTGGSVSTLTIQRTQQEDSAVYLCASSPQGGDSYEQYFGPGTRLTVT.

This clone was seen many times. The read ends 3 residues early relative to the CDR3; the germline J gene fills the gap. J is TRBJ2-3 and V is TRBV6-2 or TRBV6-3, with D possibly TRBD1 on 5 matching bases. The V gene's germline CDR1 is MNHEY and CDR2 SVGEGT. There are 11 residues in the CDR3. V shed 6 bases and J shed 6 bases, with 7 bases lying between them. Partial CDR3 DNA: TGTGCCAGCAGAAAGGGGGATACG. It encodes CASRKGDT. The CDR3 as a whole reads CASRKGDTQYF.

This clone showed up just a few times. Coverage ceases 3 residues before the CDR3 finishes, and the germline J gene fills in the end. This chain joins TRBV18 and TRBJ2-3, with D perhaps TRBD1 (6 bases). This CDR3 is built from 13 residues. The germline V gene has CDR1 KGHSH and CDR2 LQKENI. CDR3 DNA (partial): TGTGCCAGCTCTTCAGCAGGGGACGATTCG. Protein: CASSSAGDDS. Given in full, the CDR3 is CASSSAGDDSQYF.

This clone was seen at least ten times. Read sequence stops 3 residues before the CDR3 end, and the germline J gene provides the missing end. This chain connects TRBV7-2 to TRBJ2-3, with 10 bases lining up with TRBD2. The CDR3 is 15 amino acids. Trimming cost V 5 bases and J 3 bases; bases outside gene matches: 5. The germline V gene has CDR1 SGHTA and CDR2 FQGNSA. The covered CDR3 bases are TGTGCCAGCAGCCTAACTAGCGGGGTTACAGATACG. Translated: CASSLTSGVTDT. The whole CDR3 region reads CASSLTSGVTDTQYF.

This clone was counted only a few times. Read sequence stops 3 residues before the CDR3 end, and the germline J gene provides the missing end. The chain employs TRBV2 and TRBJ1-6; 7 positions match TRBD1. Germline assignment: CDR1 SNHLY and CDR2 FYNNEI. The CDR3 sequence is 16 residues long. The J segment lost 4 bases and the V segment lost 10 bases, leaving 13 bases of the junction unmatched. Here the CDR3 reads CATNELEGQYNSPLHF. CDR3 DNA (partial): TGTGCCACAAATGAATTAGAGGGACAGTATAATTCACCC.

A note on this clone: From the germline J gene comes the end of the CDR3, since the read stops 3 residues before it. The same CDR3 also results from other DNA sequences found in this sample. The rearrangement links TRBV2 to TRBJ1-4; 8 nucleotides agree with TRBD1. The V gene end was trimmed by 5 bases and the J gene end by 8 bases; junction bases not matched to a gene: 10. The CDR3 runs 15 residues. CDR1 is SNHLY and CDR2 is FYNNEI in the germline V gene. The chain's CDR3 is CASSFPGTGGEKLFF. The CDR3 DNA, read in part, is TGTGCCAGCAGTTTTCCCGGGACAGGAGGGGAAAAA.